Listed below are T cell receptor beta chains from one sample, sequenced in a study of T cell changes during pregnancy in multiple sclerosis. Produced via immunoSEQ multiplex PCR; TCRdb's table is partial and in-frame only. The sample lists around 57,000 clones, about nine tenths occurring once. The source material was peripheral blood, sampled in the first trimester of pregnancy. These receptors were collected from a female donor with multiple sclerosis, enrolled in a pregnancy study. The CDR3 runs from the conserved cysteine through the conserved F or W. D genes are given only for firm matches. Expanded clones get a size class; other rows say once, few or many, or leave the size out.

J gene,V gene,D gene,clone size,CDR3 DNA,CDR3 protein
TRBJ1-5,TRBV7-8,TRBD1,NA,TGTGCCAGCAGCCGTACCGGGACAGGGGCCTTCGGCAATCAGCCCCAGCATTTT,CASSRTGTGAFGNQPQHF
TRBJ1-1,TRBV6-5,TRBD1,few,TGTGCCAGCAGTTTGACAGGGAGCACTGAAGCTTTCTTT,CASSLTGSTEAFF
TRBJ2-3,TRBV5-6,NA,NA,TGTGCCAGCAGCCCACCAGGCTCTCGAGATACGCAGTATTTT,CASSPPGSRDTQYF
TRBJ2-1,TRBV18,TRBD2,NA,TGTGCCAGCTCACCCCCCCTAGGACTAGCGGGAGGCAATGAGCAGTTCTTC,CASSPPLGLAGGNEQFF
TRBJ2-6,TRBV2,NA,NA,TGTGCCAGCAGTGAAACCAGATTCGTCTCTGGGGCCAACGTCCTGACTTTC,CASSETRFVSGANVLTF
TRBJ2-5,TRBV6-5,TRBD2,NA,TGTGCCAGCAGTTGGAATAGCGGGGGCCAAGAGACCCAGTACTTC,CASSWNSGGQETQYF
TRBJ2-3,TRBV6-5,TRBD1,NA,TGTGCCAGCAGTTCGGGACAGTCGATGGATACGCAGTATTTT,CASSSGQSMDTQYF
TRBJ2-3,TRBV6-4,NA,NA,TGTGCCAGCAGTGACTCTCCGGGCGGAGGGTCCTCAGATACGCAGTATTTT,CASSDSPGGGSSDTQYF
TRBJ2-2,TRBV7-2,TRBD2,NA,TGTGCCAGCAGCCCAGGGACTAGAAAGAACACCGGGGAGCTGTTTTTT,CASSPGTRKNTGELFF
TRBJ1-1,TRBV6-5,NA,many,TGTGCCAGCAGTGCGGGCCTTACGAACACTGAAGCTTTCTTT,CASSAGLTNTEAFF
TRBJ2-1,TRBV29-1,NA,NA,TGCAGCGTCGGGGGAGCCCTTCTCCACAATGAGCAGTTCTTC,CSVGGALLHNEQFF
TRBJ2-7,TRBV4-3,NA,NA,TGCGCCAGCAGCCAAGACAGGGCCGTACACGAGCAGTACTTC,CASSQDRAVHEQYF
TRBJ1-4,TRBV9,TRBD1,NA,TGTGCCAGCAGCGGACAGGGAGAAAAACTGTTTTTT,CASSGQGEKLFF
TRBJ2-3,TRBV6-6,TRBD1,NA,TGTGCCAGCAGTTCCGGGACAGGGTACACAGATACGCAGTATTTT,CASSSGTGYTDTQYF
TRBJ2-7,TRBV19,NA,NA,TGTGCCAGTACCCGAGGGGGGACAGCTTCCTACGAGCAGTACTTC,CASTRGGTASYEQYF
TRBJ2-1,TRBV9,TRBD1,NA,TGTGCCAGCAGCGCCCAGTGGCGGGACAGGCACAATGAGCAGTTCTTC,CASSAQWRDRHNEQFF
TRBJ1-3,TRBV2,NA,NA,TGTGCCAGCAAGGGCGGGGGTTTAATCTCTGGAAACACCATATATTTT,CASKGGGLISGNTIYF
TRBJ1-1,TRBV7-9,NA,NA,TGTGCCAGCAGCCCGAGAAGGGAGACAATACCCAACATGAACACTGAAGCTTTCTTT,CASSPRRETIPNMNTEAFF
TRBJ1-3,TRBV19,NA,NA,TGTGCCAGTAGTTTGGTGGGGAGCTCTGGAAACACCATATATTTT,CASSLVGSSGNTIYF
TRBJ2-1,TRBV7-9,TRBD2,NA,TGTGCCAGCAGCTTAGCGGCCGGGACTAGCGGGATCGAGCAGTTCTTC,CASSLAAGTSGIEQFF
TRBJ2-2,TRBV25-1,NA,NA,TGTGCCAGCAGTGAATACTTGGACAGTCAGAACACCGGGGAGCTGTTTTTT,CASSEYLDSQNTGELFF
TRBJ2-1,TRBV5-1,TRBD1,NA,TGCGCCAGCAGCTCGGACAGGGTAGGCAATGAGCAGTTCTTC,CASSSDRVGNEQFF
TRBJ2-5,TRBV18,TRBD1,NA,TGTGCCAGCTCACCAGGGACAGAAGAGACCCAGTACTTC,CASSPGTEETQYF
TRBJ2-7,TRBV5-3,TRBD1,NA,TGTGCCAGAAGCAGGGGTTTCAAGGACAGGGGTAACGAGCAGTACTTC,CARSRGFKDRGNEQYF
TRBJ1-4,TRBV30,NA,NA,TGTGCCTGGAGTCTCGGGGAAAAACTGTTTTTT,CAWSLGEKLFF
TRBJ2-7,TRBV29-1,TRBD1,NA,TGCAGCGTTGAAGATCTTTGGCAGGGGGCCTTCTACGAGCAGTACTTC,CSVEDLWQGAFYEQYF
TRBJ2-1,TRBV6-5,TRBD2,once,TGTGCCAGCAGCCGCGCTAGCGGAGGAAACAATGAGCAGTTCTTC,CASSRASGGNNEQFF
TRBJ2-7,TRBV18,NA,NA,TGTGCCAGCTCACCACGGGACACCTACGAGCAGTACTTC,CASSPRDTYEQYF
TRBJ2-7,TRBV7-5,NA,NA,TGTGTCAGAAGCCCAAAGGAGGGAGGATTCACCTACGAGCAGTACTTC,CVRSPKEGGFTYEQYF
TRBJ2-1,TRBV30,NA,NA,TGTGCCTCCACGCGATCCTACAATGAGCAGTTCTTC,CASTRSYNEQFF
TRBJ2-3,TRBV11-2,TRBD2,NA,TGTGCCAGCAGCTTTAGAGCGGGGCACTACACAGATACGCAGTATTTT,CASSFRAGHYTDTQYF
TRBJ2-1,TRBV11-3,TRBD1,NA,TGTGCCAGCAGCTTAAGGACAGGGCGGTACAATGAGCAGTTCTTC,CASSLRTGRYNEQFF
TRBJ2-7,TRBV25-1,TRBD1,NA,TGTGCCAGCAGTGCCACCGGGACAGACTCCTACGAGCAGTACTTC,CASSATGTDSYEQYF
TRBJ2-7,TRBV30,NA,once,TGTGCCTGGGGAGCGAGCTCCTACGAGCAGTACTTC,CAWGASSYEQYF
TRBJ2-1,TRBV9,NA,few,TGTGCCAGCAGCGTAGCAGGGGTCAATGAGCAGTTCTTC,CASSVAGVNEQFF
TRBJ2-1,TRBV5-4,NA,NA,TGTGCCAGCAGCTTTATTCTTCCTAGCTCCTACAATGAGCAGTTCTTC,CASSFILPSSYNEQFF
TRBJ2-3,TRBV9,TRBD2,once,TGTGCCAGCAGCGTAGGGACTAGCGGAAACACAGATACGCAGTATTTT,CASSVGTSGNTDTQYF
TRBJ1-1,TRBV28,TRBD1,NA,TGTGCCAGCAGTTCGCCCCACAGGGGAGGCACTGAAGCTTTCTTT,CASSSPHRGGTEAFF
TRBJ1-5,TRBV5-5,TRBD1,NA,TGTGCCAGCAGCTCTTTTGGTACAGGGGAAGAGCCCCAGCATTTT,CASSSFGTGEEPQHF
TRBJ1-2,TRBV10-3,NA,few,TGTGCCATCCCCGGGAGGGATTCTGCTAACTACACCTTC,CAIPGRDSANYTF
TRBJ2-1,TRBV7-6,TRBD2,NA,TGTGCCAGCAGCTTAGATAGCGGGAGTGGTGGGTACAATGAGCAGTTCTTC,CASSLDSGSGGYNEQFF
TRBJ2-1,TRBV19,TRBD2,many,TGTGCCAGTAGTTCAACTAGCGGAGCGTACAATGAGCAGTTCTTC,CASSSTSGAYNEQFF
TRBJ2-2,TRBV6-5,NA,NA,TGTGCCAGCAGATTAACGGGTACCGGGGAGCTGTTTTTT,CASRLTGTGELFF
TRBJ1-1,TRBV10-1,TRBD1,NA,TGCGCCAGCAGTGAGAGGGGGCGGAACACTGAAGCTTTCTTT,CASSERGRNTEAFF
TRBJ2-7,TRBV6-1,TRBD2,few,TGTGCCAGCAGTGAAGGGAGCGGGAGTTCTTACGAGCAGTACTTC,CASSEGSGSSYEQYF
TRBJ1-2,TRBV19,NA,few,TGTGCCAGTAATCCCTCGAGGGCGTCGGGTGGCTACACCTTC,CASNPSRASGGYTF
TRBJ2-7,TRBV2,NA,once,TGTGCCAGCAGGGCGGGGACGATACTCCTCGAGCAGTACTTC,CASRAGTILLEQYF
TRBJ2-1,TRBV6-1,NA,NA,TGTGCCAGCAGTGAATCTGTGGAGGGCCATAATGAGCAGTTCTTC,CASSESVEGHNEQFF
TRBJ2-7,TRBV27,TRBD1,NA,TGTGCCAGCAGTTGGGGACAGGGGGTCTCCTACGAGCAGTACTTC,CASSWGQGVSYEQYF
TRBJ1-2,TRBV27,NA,NA,TGTGCCAGCAGTAGACGGGGGACGCTCCCAGCCTATGGCTACACCTTC,CASSRRGTLPAYGYTF
TRBJ2-1,TRBV13,TRBD2,NA,TGTGCCAGCAGCTCCCTAGCGGGGGTGTACAATGAGCAGTTCTTC,CASSSLAGVYNEQFF
TRBJ1-2,TRBV13,NA,few,TGTGCCAGCAGCTTAGAGGGGTATGGCTACACCTTC,CASSLEGYGYTF